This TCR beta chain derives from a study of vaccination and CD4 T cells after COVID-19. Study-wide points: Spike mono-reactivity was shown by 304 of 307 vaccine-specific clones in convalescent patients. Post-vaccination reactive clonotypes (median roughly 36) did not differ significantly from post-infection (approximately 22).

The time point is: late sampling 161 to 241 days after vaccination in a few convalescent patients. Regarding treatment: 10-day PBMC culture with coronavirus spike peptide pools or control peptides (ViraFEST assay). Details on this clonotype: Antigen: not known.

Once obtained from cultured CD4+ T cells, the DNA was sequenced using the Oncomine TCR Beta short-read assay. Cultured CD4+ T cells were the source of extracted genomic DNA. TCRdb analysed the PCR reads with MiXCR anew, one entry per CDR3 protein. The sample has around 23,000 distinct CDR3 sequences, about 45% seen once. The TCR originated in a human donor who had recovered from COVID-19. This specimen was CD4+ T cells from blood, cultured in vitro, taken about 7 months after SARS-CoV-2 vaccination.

The CDR3 reads CASSLPAGSRPGANVLTF. The CDR3 DNA sequence: TGTGCCAGCAGCTTACCGGCAGGGTCCCGTCCTGGGGCCAACGTCCTGACTTTC. The chain couples TRBV7-9 to TRBJ2-6; D might be TRBD1 (5 bases). The V gene lost 2 bases and the J gene lost 2 bases, with 16 bases spanning the gap. The CDR3 is 18 amino acids. Germline-derived CDR1 and CDR2 are SEHNR and FQNEAQ (reference sequence). Filled out from reference TRBV7-9 and TRBJ2-6, the complete variable domain reads DTGVSQNPRHKITKRGQNVTFRCDPISEHNRLYWYRQTLGQGPEFLTYFQNEAQLEKSRLLSDRFSAERPKGSFSTLEIQRTEQGDSAMYLCASSLPAGSRPGANVLTFGAGSRLTVL.